The present TCR beta chain was sequenced within a study of early T cells in non-severe SARS-CoV-2 infection. Study at large: Alpha and beta chains were unpaired, from unsorted whole-blood bulk RNA.

Study-level points and caveats: In VDJdb matching, anti-spike CD8 responses were favored while private and CD4 specificities went missing.

Separate cDNA molecules each had unique molecular identifiers attached to them. TCRdb reanalysed the 5' RACE reads using MiXCR and keeps one entry per CDR3 protein. Among around 93,000 distinct CDR3 sequences listed, less than 15% were seen once. The sample holds many counts of this clonotype. Its antigen is not known. CDR1 is SEHNR and CDR2 is FQNEAQ in the germline V gene (reference sequence). This CDR3 region has 14 residues. Trimming stripped 2 bases from V and 6 bases from J, with 14 bases between. The source was whole blood, collected at baseline. The sequence was collected from an adult who was a healthcare worker with PCR-confirmed SARS-CoV-2 infection or an uninfected control (not recorded which). The chain uses TRBV7-9 and TRBJ2-7, with D perhaps matching TRBD2 (5 bases). The CDR3 loop is CASSLSGGGTEQYF. CDR3 coding DNA: TGTGCCAGCAGCTTATCCGGAGGAGGCACCGAGCAGTACTTC.